The T cell receptor (beta chain) under discussion was sequenced for a study of OX40 agonist ivuxolimab in advanced cancers. Study-wide points: Certain nonresponders additionally had low normalized T-cell clonal expansion.

If patients had autoimmune disease history or systemic immunosuppression, they were excluded. The ends were cut back, 1 base at V and 2 bases at J, with 16 bases in the middle. The CDR3 totals 17 residues. Germline loops: CDR1 SEHNR, CDR2 FQNEAQ (reference sequence). Only in-frame clones appear in the TCRdb table, and some are missing; sequencing was by immunoSEQ multiplex PCR. This sample yields roughly 100,000 clones, of which approximately 80% are seen a single time; approximately 5.5% belongs to the top ten. As concerns this clone: Its antigen is undetermined.

The sequence derives from an adult with an advanced solid tumor such as melanoma, head and neck, liver or kidney cancer. The rearrangement uses TRBV7-9 and TRBJ2-3; no clear D. Specimen: CD4+ or CD8+ T cells sorted from blood, collected in a trial of the OX40 agonist ivuxolimab. The CDR3: CASSLDENGGYTDTQYF. DNA for the CDR3: TGTGCCAGCAGCTTAGATGAAAATGGCGGATACACAGATACGCAGTATTTT. The full variable domain, in which reference TRBV7-9 and TRBJ2-3 provide the parts outside the CDR3, is DTGVSQNPRHKITKRGQNVTFRCDPISEHNRLYWYRQTLGQGPEFLTYFQNEAQLEKSRLLSDRFSAERPKGSFSTLEIQRTEQGDSAMYLCASSLDENGGYTDTQYFGPGTRLTVL.